These 9 T cell receptor beta chains share one sample of origin, sequenced in a study of T cells in Graves' hyperthyroidism and ophthalmopathy (dated by TCRdb to between 2018 and 2020). Library construction relied on multiplex PCR. Sequencer: Illumina HiSeq 2000. The TCR beta CDR3 regions were amplified from the RNA transcripts. For the first round of RT-PCR on the TCR CDR3, the HTBI primer set was used together with the Qiagen OneStep RT-PCR kit. TCRdb reprocessed the public reads (quality trimming at Q25 with fastp, clone calling with MiXCR) and kept in-frame beta chains. For every CDR3 protein sequence, its rows merge into one entry that carries the most common genes and DNA. The sample table contains a few hundred thousand distinct CDR3 sequences; only one count was recorded for more than 15% of them. Around 3.5% of the sample comes from the top ten. The sample comprised blood. Receptors were obtained from a woman in her thirties or forties with Graves' ophthalmopathy.

This clonotype has ten or more counts. The rearrangement uses TRBV18 and TRBJ2-7, with 8 bases fitting TRBD1. Germline loops: CDR1 KGHSH, CDR2 LQKENI. This CDR3 is 15 amino acids long. The ends lost 2 bases at V and 2 bases at J; junction bases unmatched: 5. CDR3 in DNA: TGTGCCAGCTCACCAGGGCCGGGACAGGCCTACGAGCAGTACTTC. Translating it yields CASSPGPGQAYEQYF.

This clonotype was seen at least ten times. The gene calls are TRBV27 and TRBJ1-2, with 9 nucleotides matching TRBD1. The germline V gene encodes CDR1 MNHEY and CDR2 SMNVEV (reference sequence). CDR3 length: 12 amino acids. After removal of 6 bases from V and 8 bases from J, the junction contained 4 bases not matched to a gene. The CDR3 protein is CASRTGGRGYTF. CDR3 bases: TGTGCCAGCAGAACAGGGGGCCGGGGCTACACCTTC.

This clonotype showed up many times. V and J are TRBV11-2 and TRBJ2-7; TRBD2 matches at 8 bases. The germline CDR1 and CDR2 sequences are SGHAT and FQNNGV. The CDR3 length is 14 residues. Trimming at V came to 4 bases and at J to 2 bases, leaving 4 bases not matched to a gene. In nucleotides, the CDR3 is TGTGCCAGCAGCTCCGGGACTAGAGCCTACGAGCAGTACTTC. This sequence encodes CASSSGTRAYEQYF.

The V call is TRBV18, the J call TRBJ2-1; 7 bases are a match to TRBD2. The V gene's germline CDR1 is KGHSH and CDR2 LQKENI. V shed 1 base, J shed 2 bases, and the junction held 8 bases outside the gene matches. The CDR3 sequence is 17 residues long. The DNA for the CDR3 is TGTGCCAGCTCACCACAGGCTAGCGGTCCCCCCTACAATGAGCAGTTCTTC. Encoded protein: CASSPQASGPPYNEQFF.

Ten or more counts support this clonotype. The rearrangement joins TRBV28 to TRBJ2-5; TRBD2 agrees at 7 bases. Germline CDR1 reads MDHEN; CDR2 reads SYDVKM. V trimming: 5 bases; J trimming: 5 bases; junction bases outside the gene matches: 11. The CDR3 totals 15 residues. The CDR3 is CASSPSWEGGETQYF. In nucleotides, the CDR3 is TGTGCCAGCAGTCCTTCGTGGGAGGGAGGGGAGACCCAGTACTTC.

This clonotype was found a few times. The chain is built from TRBV3-1 and TRBJ2-1; the D is unclear. CDR1 and CDR2 (germline): LGHDT, YNNKEL (reference sequence). This CDR3 spans 12 amino acids. The V end was cut by 0 bases, the J end by 12 bases, with 9 bases between. The CDR3, as DNA: TGTGCCAGCAGCCAAGAACGGCTAGGGCAGTTCTTC. Amino acids: CASSQERLGQFF.

In this sample, this clonotype turned up many times. The CDR3 region has the DNA TGCAGTGCTCTAGGAGTAGGAAAGTTCGGGACTGAAGCTTTCTTT. This gives the protein CSALGVGKFGTEAFF. The rearrangement joins TRBV20-1 to TRBJ1-1, with D unclear. V was trimmed by 5 bases and J by 5 bases, leaving 21 bases between them. Germline lookup yields CDR1 DFQATT and CDR2 SNEGSKA (reference sequence). The CDR3 has 15 residues.

This clonotype came up many times. The chain uses TRBV5-5 and TRBJ2-3; 7 bases fit TRBD1. J lost 4 bases, V lost 0 bases, and 2 bases had no gene match. CDR3 size: 14 residues. Germline lookup yields CDR1 SGHKS and CDR2 YYEKEE (reference sequence). CDR3 coding DNA: TGTGCCAGCAGCTTGGAAGGGGGCCCAGATACGCAGTATTTT. Protein product: CASSLEGGPDTQYF.

Written as DNA, the CDR3 is TGTGCCACCAGTGATATTCAGGGGCTGGCAGATACGCAGTATTTT. This codes for CATSDIQGLADTQYF. This chain connects TRBV24-1 to TRBJ2-3, with D perhaps matching TRBD1 (6 bases). With 3 bases removed from V and 4 bases from J, the gap between germline ends came to 13 bases. CDR3 length equals 15 residues. Germline V gene sequence: CDR1 KGHDR, CDR2 SFDVKD.